This T cell receptor (beta chain) was captured by sequencing in a study of OX40 agonist ivuxolimab in advanced cancers. General study results and limits: Low normalized T-cell clonal expansion was additionally recorded for some nonresponders.

CDR3 size: 13 residues. The V gene's germline CDR1 is SEHNR and CDR2 FQNEAQ (reference sequence). The junction had 2 bases not matched to a gene; V was cut back by 3 bases and J by 4 bases. Libraries were prepared by immunoSEQ multiplex PCR; TCRdb keeps only in-frame clonotypes and omits some of them. The sample records about 68,000 clones, 75% to 95% being singletons. Comments on this clone: Its matching antigen is unknown.

Autoimmune disease history or systemic immunosuppression led to patient exclusion. The material sequenced was CD4+ or CD8+ T cells sorted from blood, taken in a trial of the OX40 agonist ivuxolimab. V usage is TRBV7-9 and J usage is TRBJ1-1; 7 bases fit TRBD1. This sequence was found in an adult with an advanced solid tumor such as melanoma, head and neck, liver or kidney cancer. In DNA form, the CDR3 reads TGTGCCAGCAGCTTTTACAGGGGCACTGAAGCTTTCTTT. Translated: CASSFYRGTEAFF.